This T cell receptor (beta chain) was documented in a study of T cells in Graves' hyperthyroidism and ophthalmopathy. This CDR3 spans 15 amino acids. Trimming cost V 4 bases and J 5 bases; bases outside gene matches: 8. The germline CDR1 and CDR2 sequences are SNHLY and FYNNEI. Amplification of TCR beta CDR3 regions was performed using RNA transcripts as template. HTBI primers drove first-round RT-PCR of the TCR CDR3. TCRdb re-called the multiplex PCR reads through MiXCR, storing one row per CDR3 protein. Among around 350,000 distinct CDR3 sequences listed, approximately 20% were seen once. Over 18 months, lack of ophthalmopathy progression marked Graves' hyperthyroidism as stable. Lactation, pregnancy, other autoimmune disease or uncontrolled infection excluded patients. This clonotype was detected ten times or more.

The sequence came from a woman aged 18 to 35 with Graves' hyperthyroidism. The chain links TRBV2 to TRBJ2-5, with TRBD2 matching 9 bases. The specimen sequenced was blood. CDR3 coding DNA: TGTGCCAGCAGTGTTGGACTAGCGTTGTGGGAGACCCAGTACTTC. Its translation is CASSVGLALWETQYF.